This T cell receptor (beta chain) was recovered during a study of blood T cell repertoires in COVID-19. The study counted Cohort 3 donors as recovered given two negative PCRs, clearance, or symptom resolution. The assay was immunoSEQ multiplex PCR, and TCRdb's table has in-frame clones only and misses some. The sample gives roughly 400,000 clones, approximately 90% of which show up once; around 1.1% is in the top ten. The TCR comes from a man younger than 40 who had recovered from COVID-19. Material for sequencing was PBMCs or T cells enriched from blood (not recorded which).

The CDR3 spells CASSFDWSTGELFF. In DNA form, the CDR3 reads TGTGCCAGCAGTTTTGACTGGTCCACCGGGGAGCTGTTTTTT. This chain joins TRBV2 and TRBJ2-2; D call uncertain. CDR1 is SNHLY and CDR2 is FYNNEI in the germline V gene. Deletions cut 5 bases from V and 4 bases from J, with 11 bases between. The CDR3 spans 14 residues.